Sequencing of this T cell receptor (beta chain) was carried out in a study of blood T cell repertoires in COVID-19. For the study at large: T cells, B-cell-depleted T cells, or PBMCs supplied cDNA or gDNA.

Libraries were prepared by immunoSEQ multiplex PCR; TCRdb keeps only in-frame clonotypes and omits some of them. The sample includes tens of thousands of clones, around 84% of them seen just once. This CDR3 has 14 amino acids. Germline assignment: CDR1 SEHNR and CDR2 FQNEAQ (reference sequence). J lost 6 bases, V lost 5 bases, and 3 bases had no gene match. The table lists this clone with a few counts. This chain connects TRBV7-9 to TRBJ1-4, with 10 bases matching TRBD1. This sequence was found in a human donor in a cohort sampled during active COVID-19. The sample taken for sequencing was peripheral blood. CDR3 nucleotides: TGTGCCAGCAGCCCGGACAGGGGGGATGAAAAACTGTTTTTT. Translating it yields CASSPDRGDEKLFF.